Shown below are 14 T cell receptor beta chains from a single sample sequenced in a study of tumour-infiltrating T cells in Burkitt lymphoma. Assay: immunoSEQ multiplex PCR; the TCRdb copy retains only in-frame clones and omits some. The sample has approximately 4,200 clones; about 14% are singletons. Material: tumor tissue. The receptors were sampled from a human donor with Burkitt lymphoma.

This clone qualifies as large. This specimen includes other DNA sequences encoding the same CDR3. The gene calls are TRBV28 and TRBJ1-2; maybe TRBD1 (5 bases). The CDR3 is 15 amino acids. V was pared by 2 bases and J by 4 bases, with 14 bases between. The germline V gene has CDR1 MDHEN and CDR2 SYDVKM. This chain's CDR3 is CASSLNPNGGYGYTF. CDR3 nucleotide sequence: TGTGCCAGCAGTTTAAACCCGAACGGGGGCTATGGCTACACCTTC.

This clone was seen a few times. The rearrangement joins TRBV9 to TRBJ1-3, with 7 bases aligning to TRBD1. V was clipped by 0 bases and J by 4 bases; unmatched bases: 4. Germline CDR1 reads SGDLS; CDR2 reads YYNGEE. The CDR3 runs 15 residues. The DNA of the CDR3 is TGTGCCAGCAGCGTAGAGGGGGCAGGGGGAAACACCATATATTTT. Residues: CASSVEGAGGNTIYF.

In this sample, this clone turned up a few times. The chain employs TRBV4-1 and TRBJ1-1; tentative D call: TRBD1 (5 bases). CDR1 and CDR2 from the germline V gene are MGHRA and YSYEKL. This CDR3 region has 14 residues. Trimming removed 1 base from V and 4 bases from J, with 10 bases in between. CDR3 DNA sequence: TGCGCCAGCAGCCAAGGGGGGGGGTTCACTGAAGCTTTCTTT. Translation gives CASSQGGGFTEAFF.

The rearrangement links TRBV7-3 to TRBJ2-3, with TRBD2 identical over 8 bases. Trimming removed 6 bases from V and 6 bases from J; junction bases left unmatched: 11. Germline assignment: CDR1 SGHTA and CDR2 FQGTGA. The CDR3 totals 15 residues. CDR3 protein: CASSIVGGAGDTQYF. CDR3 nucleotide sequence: TGTGCCAGCAGTATCGTCGGGGGGGCGGGGGATACGCAGTATTTT.

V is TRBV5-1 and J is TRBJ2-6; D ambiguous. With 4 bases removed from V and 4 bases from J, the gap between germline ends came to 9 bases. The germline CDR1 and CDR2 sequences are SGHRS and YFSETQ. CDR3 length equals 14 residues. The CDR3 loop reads CASSTRAGANVLTF. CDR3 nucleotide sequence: TGCGCCAGCAGCACGAGAGCCGGGGCCAACGTCCTGACTTTC. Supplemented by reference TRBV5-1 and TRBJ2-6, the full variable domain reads KAGVTQTPRYLIKTRGQQVTLSCSPISGHRSVSWYQQTPGQGLQFLFEYFSETQRNKGNFPGRFSGRQFSNSRSEMNVSTLELGDSALYLCASSTRAGANVLTFGAGSRLTVL.

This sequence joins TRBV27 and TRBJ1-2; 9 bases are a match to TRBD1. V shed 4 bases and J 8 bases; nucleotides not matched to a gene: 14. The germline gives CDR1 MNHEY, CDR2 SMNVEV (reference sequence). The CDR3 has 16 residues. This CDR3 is CASSSARDRAGLGYTF. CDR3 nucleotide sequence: TGTGCCAGCAGTTCCGCCAGGGACAGGGCGGGTTTAGGCTACACCTTC.

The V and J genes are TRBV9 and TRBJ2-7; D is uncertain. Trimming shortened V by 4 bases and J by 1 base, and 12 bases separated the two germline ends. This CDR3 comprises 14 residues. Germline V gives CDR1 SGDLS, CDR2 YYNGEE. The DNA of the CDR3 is TGTGCCAGCAGCCCCCGGGCAGAGTCCTACGAGCAGTACTTC. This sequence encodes CASSPRAESYEQYF.

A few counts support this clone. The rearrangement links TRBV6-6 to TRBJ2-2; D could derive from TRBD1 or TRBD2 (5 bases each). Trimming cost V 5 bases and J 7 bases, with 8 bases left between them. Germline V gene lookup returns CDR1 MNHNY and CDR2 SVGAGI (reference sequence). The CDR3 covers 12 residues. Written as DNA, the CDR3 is TGTGCCAGCAGTAATGGGGGCGGGGAGCTGTTTTTT. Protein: CASSNGGGELFF.

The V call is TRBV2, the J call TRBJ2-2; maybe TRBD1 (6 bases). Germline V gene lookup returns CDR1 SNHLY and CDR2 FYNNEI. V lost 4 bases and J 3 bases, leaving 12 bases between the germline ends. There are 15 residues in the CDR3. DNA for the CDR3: TGTGCCAGCAGTGTGTGGTCAGGGGACACCGGGGAGCTGTTTTTT. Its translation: CASSVWSGDTGELFF. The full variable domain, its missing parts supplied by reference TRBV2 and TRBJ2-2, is EPEVTQTPSHQVTQMGQEVILRCVPISNHLYFYWYRQILGQKVEFLVSFYNNEISEKSEIFDDQFSVERPDGSNFTLKIRSTKLEDSAMYFCASSVWSGDTGELFFGEGSRLTVL.

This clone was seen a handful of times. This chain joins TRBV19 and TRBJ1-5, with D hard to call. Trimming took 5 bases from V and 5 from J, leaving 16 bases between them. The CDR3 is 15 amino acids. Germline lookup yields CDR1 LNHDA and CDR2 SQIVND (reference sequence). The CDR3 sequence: CASSPPWGRDQPQHF. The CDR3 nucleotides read TGTGCCAGTAGTCCTCCGTGGGGTCGGGATCAGCCCCAGCATTTT.

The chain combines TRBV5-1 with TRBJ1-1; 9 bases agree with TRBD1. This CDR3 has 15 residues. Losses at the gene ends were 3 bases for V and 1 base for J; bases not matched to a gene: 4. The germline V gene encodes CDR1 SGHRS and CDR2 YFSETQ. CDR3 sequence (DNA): TGCGCCAGCAGCTCACAGGGGGCGCAGAACACTGAAGCTTTCTTT. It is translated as CASSSQGAQNTEAFF.

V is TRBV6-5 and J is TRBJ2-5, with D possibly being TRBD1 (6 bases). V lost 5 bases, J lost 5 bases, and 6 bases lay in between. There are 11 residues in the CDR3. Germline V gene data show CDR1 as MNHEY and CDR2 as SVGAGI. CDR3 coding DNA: TGTGCCAGCAGTACAGGGGAGACCCAGTACTTC. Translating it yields CASSTGETQYF.

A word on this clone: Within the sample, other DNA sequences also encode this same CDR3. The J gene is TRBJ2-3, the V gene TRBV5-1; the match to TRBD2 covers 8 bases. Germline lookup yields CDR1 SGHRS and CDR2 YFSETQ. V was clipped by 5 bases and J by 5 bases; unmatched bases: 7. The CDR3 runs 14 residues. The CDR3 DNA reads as TGCGCCAGCAGTTCGACCGGGGGGGGAGATACGCAGTATTTT. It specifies CASSSTGGGDTQYF. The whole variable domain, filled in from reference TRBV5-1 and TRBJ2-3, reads KAGVTQTPRYLIKTRGQQVTLSCSPISGHRSVSWYQQTPGQGLQFLFEYFSETQRNKGNFPGRFSGRQFSNSRSEMNVSTLELGDSALYLCASSSTGGGDTQYFGPGTRLTVL.

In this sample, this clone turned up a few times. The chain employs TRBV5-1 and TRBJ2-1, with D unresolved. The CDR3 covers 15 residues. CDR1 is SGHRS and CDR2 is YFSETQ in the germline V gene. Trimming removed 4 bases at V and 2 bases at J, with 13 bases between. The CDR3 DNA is TGCGCCAGCAGCGCCCCGAGGACGACCTACAATGAGCAGTTCTTC. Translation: CASSAPRTTYNEQFF.